This T cell receptor (beta chain) was sequenced during a study of shared clonotypes between healthy human individuals. Study details: Those who served as donors were two women and three men between the ages of 18 and 49.

Splitting the CD4+ cells yielded a CD45RA+ naive subset and a CD45RA-negative memory subset. This clone was detected a few times. The assay was immunoSEQ multiplex PCR, and TCRdb's table has in-frame clones only and misses some. There are about 2.4 million clones in the sample; approximately 94% occur only once, and roughly 0.13% lies in the top ten. The CDR3 has 14 residues. V was trimmed by 8 bases and J by 0 bases, leaving 13 bases between them. Germline V gene lookup returns CDR1 LNHDA and CDR2 SQIVND (reference sequence). The specimen was naive CD4+ T cells sorted from blood. Subset in this sample: CD45RA+ positively selected. The receptor was derived from a man aged 18 to 29 in good health. The gene calls are TRBV19 and TRBJ1-1; tentatively, D is TRBD1 (5 bases). The CDR3 region has the DNA TGTGCCAGTGCTCAGACAGACATGAACACTGAAGCTTTCTTT. It yields the protein CASAQTDMNTEAFF.